These T cell receptor beta chains were read from a single sample in a study of cytomegalovirus exposure and HLA in healthy donors. Clones were sequenced by immunoSEQ multiplex PCR, and TCRdb holds only the in-frame ones, with some missing. The repertoire holds 100,000 to 150,000 clones, with about three quarters as singletons. The sequenced sample was PBMCs. The source is a woman in her twenties or thirties in good health and CMV-seronegative. Both conserved end residues are part of each CDR3. A D gene is named only where the DNA matches it firmly. Not every row has a clone size; where given, it reads once, few, many or a size class.

D gene	clone size	J gene	V gene	CDR3 protein	CDR3 DNA
NA	once	TRBJ1-1	TRBV5-1	CASSEGPLRGTEAFF	TGCGCCAGCAGCGAAGGACCCCTACGGGGCACTGAAGCTTTCTTT
TRBD1	NA	TRBJ1-2	TRBV2	CASSRDSGYTF	TGTGCCAGCAGTCGGGACAGTGGCTACACCTTC
TRBD2	NA	TRBJ2-5	TRBV30	CAWSVGASGGRGETQYF	TGTGCCTGGAGTGTAGGGGCTAGCGGGGGGAGAGGAGAGACCCAGTACTTC
NA	NA	TRBJ2-7	TRBV11-2	CASSPLARTSSYEQYF	TGTGCCAGCAGCCCGCTAGCGAGAACCTCTTCCTACGAGCAGTACTTC
TRBD1	NA	TRBJ2-7	TRBV7-2	CASSLTRDSYEQYF	TGTGCCAGCAGCTTAACAAGGGACAGCTACGAGCAGTACTTC
TRBD1	NA	TRBJ1-2	TRBV5-1	CASRPTGADYGYTF	TGCGCCAGCAGACCTACAGGGGCAGACTATGGCTACACCTTC
NA	few	TRBJ1-3	TRBV25-1	CASSEFEAGNTIYF	TGTGCCAGCAGTGAATTCGAGGCTGGAAACACCATATATTTT
NA	once	TRBJ1-1	TRBV30	CAWTPHRRGNTEAFF	TGTGCCTGGACACCCCACCGGCGGGGGAACACTGAAGCTTTCTTT
NA	NA	TRBJ1-3	TRBV6-1	CASSPQVSGNTIYF	TGTGCCAGCAGTCCTCAAGTGAGTGGAAACACCATATATTTT
TRBD1	few	TRBJ2-7	TRBV2	CASMGGTGGRGEQYF	TGTGCCAGCATGGGGGGGACAGGGGGTAGGGGCGAGCAGTACTTC
NA	NA	TRBJ2-7	TRBV11-3	CASSLASEQYF	TGTGCCAGCAGCTTAGCCAGCGAGCAGTACTTC
TRBD1	NA	TRBJ2-3	TRBV19	CASSLRQGQSTDTQYF	TGTGCCAGTAGTTTACGACAGGGACAAAGCACAGATACGCAGTATTTT
NA	NA	TRBJ2-1	TRBV6-5	CASSYLGPNEQFF	TGTGCCAGCAGTTACTTGGGCCCGAATGAGCAGTTCTTC
TRBD2	NA	TRBJ2-5	TRBV19	CASGLAGAGKETQYF	TGTGCCAGCGGACTAGCGGGAGCGGGAAAAGAGACCCAGTACTTC
NA	once	TRBJ1-5	TRBV19	CASSLQPGNQPQHF	TGTGCCAGTAGTCTCCAGCCCGGGAATCAGCCCCAGCATTTT
NA	NA	TRBJ2-7	TRBV6-5	CASQVSGLGYEQYF	TGTGCCAGCCAAGTTTCGGGACTCGGGTACGAGCAGTACTTC
NA	NA	TRBJ2-3	TRBV5-6	CASSFIGESTDTQYF	TGTGCCAGCAGCTTCATCGGGGAAAGCACAGATACGCAGTATTTT
NA	NA	TRBJ2-5	TRBV6-7	CASSYSLPGLETQYF	TGTGCCAGCAGTTACTCACTTCCGGGGTTGGAGACCCAGTACTTC
TRBD1	NA	TRBJ1-1	TRBV7-9	CASSLGQGSEAFF	TGTGCCAGCAGCTTAGGACAGGGGAGTGAAGCTTTCTTT
NA	once	TRBJ2-3	TRBV4-2	CASSQEGAQGDTDTQYF	TGTGCCAGCAGCCAAGAGGGGGCACAGGGCGACACAGATACGCAGTATTTT
NA	NA	TRBJ2-1	TRBV29-1	CSVEDLGGGVGEQFF	TGCAGCGTTGAAGATTTAGGAGGGGGCGTAGGGGAGCAGTTCTTC
NA	NA	TRBJ1-4	TRBV29-1	CSAGDFGATNEKLFF	TGCAGCGCTGGGGACTTTGGAGCAACTAATGAAAAACTGTTTTTT
TRBD1	NA	TRBJ1-3	TRBV11-3	CASSFGTGGNTIYF	TGTGCCAGCAGCTTCGGGACAGGGGGAAACACCATATATTTT
NA	few	TRBJ2-2	TRBV4-1	CASSQGPRGPTGELFF	TGCGCCAGCAGCCAAGGTCCGCGGGGACCCACCGGGGAGCTGTTTTTT
NA	NA	TRBJ2-2	TRBV6-5	CASESGTGELFF	TGTGCCAGTGAAAGCGGCACCGGGGAGCTGTTTTTT
NA	few	TRBJ2-7	TRBV7-9	CASSLATKVSYEQYF	TGTGCCAGCAGCTTGGCGACTAAGGTGTCCTACGAGCAGTACTTC
TRBD1	NA	TRBJ2-7	TRBV30	CAWSNPGQKSYEQYF	TGTGCCTGGAGTAACCCGGGACAGAAATCCTACGAGCAGTACTTC
TRBD2	NA	TRBJ2-3	TRBV5-4	CASSAGLAGSITDTQYF	TGTGCCAGCAGCGCGGGACTAGCGGGGTCGATTACAGATACGCAGTATTTT
NA	few	TRBJ2-1	TRBV7-2	CASSSGWNYNEQFF	TGTGCCAGCAGCTCGGGGTGGAACTACAATGAGCAGTTCTTC
NA	NA	TRBJ1-2	TRBV4-2	CASSRDFYDYTF	TGTGCCAGCAGCCGGGACTTCTATGACTACACCTTC
NA	NA	TRBJ1-3	TRBV30	CAWSVAGNTIYF	TGTGCCTGGAGTGTCGCTGGAAACACCATATATTTT
NA	NA	TRBJ1-4	TRBV11-2	CASSPDRYPEKLFF	TGTGCCAGCAGCCCCGACAGGTATCCTGAAAAACTGTTTTTT
NA	NA	TRBJ1-1	TRBV19	CASSIASLGRVWDTMNTEAFF	TGTGCCAGTAGTATCGCTTCCCTTGGGCGCGTGTGGGACACGATGAACACTGAAGCTTTCTTT
TRBD2	NA	TRBJ2-7	TRBV29-1	CSVSGSSYEQYF	TGCAGCGTGAGCGGGAGCTCTTACGAGCAGTACTTC
TRBD1	NA	TRBJ2-7	TRBV7-9	CASSPRGPDEQYF	TGTGCCAGCAGCCCCAGGGGGCCAGACGAGCAGTACTTC
TRBD2	NA	TRBJ2-3	TRBV7-2	CASTPRLAVDTQYF	TGTGCCAGCACCCCCCGACTAGCTGTAGATACGCAGTATTTT
TRBD1	NA	TRBJ2-7	TRBV28	CASTGGRYEQYF	TGTGCCAGCACAGGGGGTCGGTACGAGCAGTACTTC